The entry that follows covers one T cell receptor beta chain sequence. An end of the junction differs from the germline gene, which may be a read error. The sample originates from a study of tumor-infiltrating lymphocytes in primary liver carcinoma. Study at large: The tumors, T1-T3 N0M0 lesions, were about 4.2 to 10 cm across.

Using a constant-region primer together with ProtoScript II reverse transcriptase, TCR beta cDNA was made from about 500 ng of total RNA. Investigators got TCR beta libraries out of three nested multiplex PCR rounds, done with slightly modified ARM-PCR. A single record per CDR3 protein comes from TCRdb applying MiXCR to the multiplex PCR reads. The sample holds around 40,000 distinct CDR3 sequences, 65% to 85% seen once. RNA and DNA were co-extracted from around 20-30 mg of unsorted bulk tissue. This TCR was recovered from a man aged 35 to 55 with primary liver carcinoma and hepatitis B virus infection. Material for sequencing was liver tumor tissue from sampling region 2. Subset indicated: tumor region T2, inferior pole.

In nucleotides, the CDR3 is TGCGCCAGCACCTTTAATGACAGTCCGGATATGCAGTATTTT. It is translated as CASTFNDSPDMQYF. This chain links TRBV5-1 with TRBJ2-3, with D possibly TRBD1 on 5 matching bases. This CDR3 is built from 14 residues. From germline, CDR1 is SGHRS and CDR2 YFSETQ.